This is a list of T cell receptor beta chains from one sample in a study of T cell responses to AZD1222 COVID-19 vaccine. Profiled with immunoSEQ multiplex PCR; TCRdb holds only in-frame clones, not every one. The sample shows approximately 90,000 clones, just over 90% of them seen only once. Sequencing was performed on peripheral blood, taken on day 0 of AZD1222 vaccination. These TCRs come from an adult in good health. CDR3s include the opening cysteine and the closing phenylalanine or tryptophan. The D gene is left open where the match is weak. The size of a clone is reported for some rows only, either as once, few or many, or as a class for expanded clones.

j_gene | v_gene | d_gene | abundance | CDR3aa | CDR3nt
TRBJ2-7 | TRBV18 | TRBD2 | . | CASSQRTGDRAFTSGSNPNEQYF | TGTGCCAGCTCACAACGGACCGGTGACAGGGCCTTCACTAGCGGGAGTAATCCCAACGAGCAGTACTTC
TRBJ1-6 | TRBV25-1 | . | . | CASSVGGLYSPLHF | TGTGCCAGCAGTGTTGGGGGATTGTATTCACCCCTCCACTTT
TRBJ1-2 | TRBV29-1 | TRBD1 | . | CSVQTTRAGGAGYTF | TGCAGCGTCCAAACAACGAGGGCAGGGGGCGCCGGCTACACCTTC
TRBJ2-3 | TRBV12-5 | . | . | CASGLGRGPTDTQYF | TGTGCTAGTGGTTTAGGGCGGGGGCCCACAGATACGCAGTATTTT
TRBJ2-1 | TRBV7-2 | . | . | CASSLVRVGHNEQFF | TGTGCCAGCAGCTTAGTTAGGGTAGGCCACAATGAGCAGTTCTTC
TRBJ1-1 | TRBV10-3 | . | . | CAISADGAVNTEAFF | TGTGCCATCAGTGCTGATGGGGCGGTGAACACTGAAGCTTTCTTT
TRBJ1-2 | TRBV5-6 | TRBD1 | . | CASSSDRGAYGYTF | TGTGCCAGCAGCTCGGACAGGGGGGCCTATGGCTACACCTTC
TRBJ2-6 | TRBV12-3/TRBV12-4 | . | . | CASTGANVLTF | TGTGCCAGCACTGGGGCCAACGTCCTGACTTTC
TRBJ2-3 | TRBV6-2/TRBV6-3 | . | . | CASSYNPPPGTQYF | TGTGCCAGCAGTTACAACCCGCCGCCAGGTACGCAGTATTTT
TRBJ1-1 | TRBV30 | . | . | CAWSRDGGNTEAFF | TGTGCCTGGTCCCGGGACGGTGGGAACACTGAAGCTTTCTTT
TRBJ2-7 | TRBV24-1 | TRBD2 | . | CATSDPTSGRFYEQYF | TGTGCCACCAGTGACCCCACTAGCGGGAGATTCTACGAGCAGTACTTC
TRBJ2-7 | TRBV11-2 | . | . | CASSLDPYYEQYF | TGTGCCAGCAGCTTAGACCCCTACTACGAGCAGTACTTC
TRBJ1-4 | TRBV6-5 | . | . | CASTSQKGSNTVF | TGTGCCAGCACCTCACAAAAGGGCTCCAATACCGTTTTT
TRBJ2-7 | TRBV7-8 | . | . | CASSLVGGGFDEQYF | TGTGCCAGCAGCTTAGTTGGAGGGGGTTTCGACGAGCAGTACTTC
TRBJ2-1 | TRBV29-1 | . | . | CSVESKLNADEQFF | TGCAGCGTTGAGTCCAAACTAAACGCGGATGAGCAGTTCTTC
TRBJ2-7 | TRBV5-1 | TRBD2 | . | CASSWREGPNEQYF | TGCGCCAGCAGCTGGCGGGAGGGCCCCAACGAGCAGTACTTC
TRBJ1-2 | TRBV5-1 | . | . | CASSLDRDGYGYTF | TGCGCCAGCAGCTTGGACAGGGACGGCTATGGCTACACCTTC
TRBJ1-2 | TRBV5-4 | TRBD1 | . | CASSLGGDRGHYGYTF | TGTGCCAGCAGCTTGGGTGGGGACAGGGGGCACTATGGCTACACCTTC
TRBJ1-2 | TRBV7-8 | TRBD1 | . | CASSYTLRDRAGYTF | TGTGCCAGCAGCTACACCCTCCGGGACAGAGCCGGCTACACCTTC
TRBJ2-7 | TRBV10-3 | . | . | CATKSADSYEQYF | TGTGCCACCAAGTCGGCGGACTCCTACGAGCAGTACTTC
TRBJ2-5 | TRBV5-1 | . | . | CASSLVGGIQETQYF | TGCGCCAGCAGCTTGGTGGGGGGTATACAAGAGACCCAGTACTTC
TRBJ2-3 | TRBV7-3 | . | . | CASSLGDGFSSTDTQYF | TGTGCCAGCAGCTTAGGGGACGGATTTTCTAGCACAGATACGCAGTATTTT
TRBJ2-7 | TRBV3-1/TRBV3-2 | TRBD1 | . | CASSQQDRGAYEQYF | TGTGCCAGCAGCCAACAGGACAGGGGAGCCTACGAGCAGTACTTC
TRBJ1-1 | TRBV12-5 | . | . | CASGLVGAPEAFF | TGTGCTAGTGGTTTGGTAGGGGCCCCTGAAGCTTTCTTT
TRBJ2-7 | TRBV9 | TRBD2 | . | CASSGRTSDSYEQYF | TGTGCCAGCAGCGGACGGACTAGCGACTCCTACGAGCAGTACTTC
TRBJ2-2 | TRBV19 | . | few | CASSSRATSLNTGELFF | TGTGCCAGTAGTTCTCGCGCGACCAGCCTTAACACCGGGGAGCTGTTTTTT
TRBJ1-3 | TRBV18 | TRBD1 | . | CASSPSGTDLRSGNTIYF | TGTGCCAGCTCGCCCAGCGGGACAGACCTACGCTCTGGAAACACCATATATTTT
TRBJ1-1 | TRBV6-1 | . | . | CASSEATTNTEAFF | TGTGCCAGCAGTGAGGCGACCACGAACACTGAAGCTTTCTTT
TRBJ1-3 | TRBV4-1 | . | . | CASSEREGEVGNTIYF | TGCGCCAGCAGCGAAAGGGAAGGGGAAGTTGGAAACACCATATATTTT
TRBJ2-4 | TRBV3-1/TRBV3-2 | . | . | CASSQVGLWEAKNIQYF | TGTGCCAGCAGCCAAGTTGGATTATGGGAGGCCAAAAACATTCAGTACTTC
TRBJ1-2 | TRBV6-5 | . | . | CASRPGTNYGYTF | TGTGCCAGCAGACCCGGGACTAACTATGGCTACACCTTC
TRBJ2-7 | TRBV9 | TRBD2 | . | CASSVMPSGRYEQYF | TGTGCCAGCAGCGTAATGCCTAGCGGGAGGTACGAGCAGTACTTC
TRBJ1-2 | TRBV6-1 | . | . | CASSEGGRFNYGYTF | TGTGCCAGCAGTGAAGGCGGGAGGTTTAACTATGGCTACACCTTC
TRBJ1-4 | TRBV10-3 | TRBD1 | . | CAISGGGTDNEKLFF | TGTGCCATCAGTGGGGGAGGGACAGATAATGAAAAACTGTTTTTT
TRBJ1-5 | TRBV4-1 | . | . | CASSLGDQPQHF | TGCGCCAGCAGCCTGGGAGATCAGCCCCAGCATTTT
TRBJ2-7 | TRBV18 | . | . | CASSPPTNSYEQYF | TGTGCCAGCTCACCACCGACAAATTCCTACGAGCAGTACTTC
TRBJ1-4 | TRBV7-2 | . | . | CASSLRGGSNEKLFF | TGTGCCAGCAGCTTAAGGGGCGGGAGTAATGAAAAACTGTTTTTT
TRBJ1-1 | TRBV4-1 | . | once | CASTSGTEAFF | TGCGCCAGCACAAGCGGCACTGAAGCTTTCTTT